This T cell receptor beta chain was identified in a study of cytomegalovirus exposure and HLA in healthy donors. Notes on the study in general: The study recorded around 160 TCR beta chains that were cytomegalovirus-associated. Segments of the TCR beta V type were, in most cases, productive about 87% or about 30% of the time in an earlier analysis. Presence/absence analyses treated sequencing depth as roughly uniform across donors. Later analysis identified a missense DCLRE1C variant that was linked to TCR beta V- and J-gene trimming.

Germline CDR1 and CDR2: MGHDK and SYGVNS. V lost 6 bases to trimming and J lost 6 bases; unmatched junction nucleotides: 6. The CDR3 runs to 14 residues. Notes on this clone: Its antigen is unidentified.

In the PCR, 60 Vbeta and 13 Jbeta primers were used. Method: immunoSEQ multiplex PCR; TCRdb's copy keeps in-frame clones and lacks some. The sample gives 150,000 to 200,000 clones, about 80% of which show up once; 8.5% to 10% is in the top ten. What was sequenced was PBMCs. The gene calls are TRBV25-1 and TRBJ1-1, with 11 positions matching TRBD1. The sequence was obtained from a man between 18 and 35 years old in good health and CMV-seropositive. The CDR3 loop is CASRWTGGVPEAFF. As DNA, the CDR3 is TGTGCCAGCAGGTGGACAGGGGGCGTTCCTGAAGCTTTCTTT.